Listed below are T cell receptor beta chains from one sample, sequenced in a study of T cell changes during pregnancy in multiple sclerosis. Assay: immunoSEQ multiplex PCR; the TCRdb copy retains only in-frame clones and omits some. The sample yields approximately 110,000 clones, 80% to 95% seen once. The material was peripheral blood, obtained in the third trimester of pregnancy. These receptors were obtained from a female donor with multiple sclerosis, enrolled in a pregnancy study. Both conserved end residues are part of each CDR3. Each record gives: clone size, V gene, D gene, J gene, CDR3 DNA, CDR3 protein. The D gene is left open where the match is weak. A row's size may be missing; if present it is once, few, many or a size class.

size: few
V: TRBV19
D: TRBD1
J: TRBJ1-2
DNA: TGTGCCAGTATTAGGACAGGGACAAACTATGGCTACACCTTC
CDR3: CASIRTGTNYGYTF

size: -
V: TRBV5-1
D: TRBD1
J: TRBJ2-3
DNA: TGCGCCAGCAGCTCCTTTAGGACAGGGGACACAGATACGCAGTATTTT
CDR3: CASSSFRTGDTDTQYF

size: -
V: TRBV13
D: TRBD1
J: TRBJ1-2
DNA: TGTGCCAGCAGCTCTTCCGGGACAGGGAATTTCGGCTACACCTTC
CDR3: CASSSSGTGNFGYTF

size: -
V: TRBV5-1
D: -
J: TRBJ1-1
DNA: TGCGCCAGCAGACTCGAACTTAGGAACACTGAAGCTTTCTTT
CDR3: CASRLELRNTEAFF

size: -
V: TRBV4-1
D: TRBD1
J: TRBJ1-1
DNA: TGCGCCAGCAGCCAGGACAGGGTAAACACTGAAGCTTTCTTT
CDR3: CASSQDRVNTEAFF

size: -
V: TRBV29-1
D: TRBD1
J: TRBJ2-2
DNA: TGCAGCGTTGAAGACCCGGACAGGGTCCTCGCGAACACCGGGGAGCTGTTTTTT
CDR3: CSVEDPDRVLANTGELFF

size: -
V: TRBV9
D: -
J: TRBJ1-1
DNA: TGTGCCAGCAGCGGGGGAGAGGAGAACACTGAAGCTTTCTTT
CDR3: CASSGGEENTEAFF

size: -
V: TRBV10-1
D: TRBD1
J: TRBJ1-6
DNA: TGCGCCAGCAGTCCGGACAGGATAAATTCACCCCTCCACTTT
CDR3: CASSPDRINSPLHF

size: few
V: TRBV10-3
D: TRBD1
J: TRBJ1-1
DNA: TGTGCCATCAGTGACCCGGGACAGGGAAACACTGAAGCTTTCTTT
CDR3: CAISDPGQGNTEAFF

size: once
V: TRBV30
D: -
J: TRBJ1-2
DNA: TGTGCCTGGAGTAAGGGCCCTAGCGATGGCTACACCTTC
CDR3: CAWSKGPSDGYTF

size: -
V: TRBV11-2
D: TRBD1
J: TRBJ1-1
DNA: TGTGCCAGCAGCGTAACAGGGGAAGTTCCTGAAGCTTTCTTT
CDR3: CASSVTGEVPEAFF

size: -
V: TRBV30
D: TRBD1
J: TRBJ1-1
DNA: TGTGCCTGGAGTGTACGCGGCCTCAAAGGGACAGTGAACACTGAAGCTTTCTTT
CDR3: CAWSVRGLKGTVNTEAFF

size: -
V: TRBV5-6
D: TRBD1
J: TRBJ2-3
DNA: TGTGCCAGCAGCTCCGGGACAGGGTCCCCCGCAGATACGCAGTATTTT
CDR3: CASSSGTGSPADTQYF

size: -
V: TRBV5-1
D: -
J: TRBJ2-1
DNA: TGCGCCAGCAGCTTGGTAGGTGGGCATGAGCAGTTCTTC
CDR3: CASSLVGGHEQFF

size: -
V: TRBV28
D: -
J: TRBJ2-7
DNA: TGTGCCAGCAGTTTGCCACGGGGATCCTACGAGCAGTACTTC
CDR3: CASSLPRGSYEQYF

size: -
V: TRBV6-1
D: -
J: TRBJ2-1
DNA: TGTGCCAGCAGTGCCGAGGGCTACAATGAGCAGTTCTTC
CDR3: CASSAEGYNEQFF

size: -
V: TRBV6-6
D: -
J: TRBJ1-2
DNA: TGTGCCAGCAATATACAGGGAAGGTCTAACTATGGCTACACCTTC
CDR3: CASNIQGRSNYGYTF

size: few
V: TRBV6-1
D: -
J: TRBJ1-5
DNA: TGTGCCAGCAGGAAAGAGAGGGATCAGCCCCAGCATTTT
CDR3: CASRKERDQPQHF

size: -
V: TRBV15
D: TRBD1
J: TRBJ2-6
DNA: TGTGCCACCAGCAGAGAGGACAGGGGTGTTTATGGGGCCAACGTCCTGACTTTC
CDR3: CATSREDRGVYGANVLTF

size: -
V: TRBV19
D: -
J: TRBJ1-2
DNA: TGTGCCAGTAGTACAGGAAGAGCCTATGGCTACACCTTC
CDR3: CASSTGRAYGYTF

size: -
V: TRBV6-6
D: -
J: TRBJ1-2
DNA: TGTGCCAGCAGTCGAGGGAGCTATGGCTACACCTTC
CDR3: CASSRGSYGYTF

size: -
V: TRBV18
D: TRBD1
J: TRBJ1-5
DNA: TGTGCCAGCTCACCGACAGGGACCAATCAGCCCCAGCATTTT
CDR3: CASSPTGTNQPQHF

size: -
V: TRBV10-2
D: -
J: TRBJ2-3
DNA: TGCGCCAGCAAAGAGCAGCGGGCCACAGATACGCAGTATTTT
CDR3: CASKEQRATDTQYF

size: once
V: TRBV7-7
D: -
J: TRBJ1-2
DNA: TGTGCCAGCAGCTTAGGGGGCAGACCCTATGGCTACACCTTC
CDR3: CASSLGGRPYGYTF

size: once
V: TRBV6-5
D: -
J: TRBJ2-7
DNA: TGTGCCAGCAGTCCAGGGGCCAGGAGCTCCTACGAGCAGTACTTC
CDR3: CASSPGARSSYEQYF

size: -
V: TRBV11-3
D: TRBD1
J: TRBJ1-4
DNA: TGTGCCAGCAGCCCCCAATTGAAACAGGGGGCGAATGAAAAACTGTTTTTT
CDR3: CASSPQLKQGANEKLFF

size: -
V: TRBV19
D: -
J: TRBJ2-7
DNA: TGTGCCAGTAGTATGAGGCGGGCGGACGAGCAGTACTTC
CDR3: CASSMRRADEQYF

size: -
V: TRBV9
D: TRBD2
J: TRBJ2-1
DNA: TGTGCCAGCAGCGTGGGGGGGAACACCTACAATGAGCAGTTCTTC
CDR3: CASSVGGNTYNEQFF

size: -
V: TRBV30
D: -
J: TRBJ2-1
DNA: TGTGCCTGGAGTGTACGGTCCTACAATGAGCAGTTCTTC
CDR3: CAWSVRSYNEQFF

size: few
V: TRBV29-1
D: -
J: TRBJ1-1
DNA: TGCAGCGTTGCCGGCCAGGGGTGGGGGACTGAAGCTTTCTTT
CDR3: CSVAGQGWGTEAFF

size: -
V: TRBV2
D: -
J: TRBJ2-1
DNA: TGTGCCAGCAGTGTCCGACAGACCAATGAGCAGTTCTTC
CDR3: CASSVRQTNEQFF

size: -
V: TRBV28
D: -
J: TRBJ1-5
DNA: TGTGCCAGCAGTTTTGGGGGGAGCAATCAGCCCCAGCATTTT
CDR3: CASSFGGSNQPQHF

size: once
V: TRBV27
D: -
J: TRBJ2-1
DNA: TGTGCCAGCAGTTTATCAGGGGGCAATGAGCAGTTCTTC
CDR3: CASSLSGGNEQFF

size: -
V: TRBV5-6
D: -
J: TRBJ1-6
DNA: TGTGCCAGCAGCTTCAGGGCAAATTCACCCCTCCACTTT
CDR3: CASSFRANSPLHF

size: -
V: TRBV15
D: TRBD1
J: TRBJ1-2
DNA: TGTGCCACCCAGGGGGCGAACGGCTACACCTTC
CDR3: CATQGANGYTF

size: -
V: TRBV29-1
D: -
J: TRBJ2-7
DNA: TGCAGCGTTGGGGAGTACGAGCAGTACTTC
CDR3: CSVGEYEQYF

size: -
V: TRBV6-5
D: TRBD1
J: TRBJ2-2
DNA: TGTGCCAGCAGTTACGACAGGGTGAGCGCCGGGGAGCTGTTTTTT
CDR3: CASSYDRVSAGELFF

size: -
V: TRBV11-3
D: TRBD2
J: TRBJ2-3
DNA: TGTGCCAGCAGCTACGGACGGGGGGGGCCCTCTACGCAGTATTTT
CDR3: CASSYGRGGPSTQYF

size: -
V: TRBV5-4
D: -
J: TRBJ2-3
DNA: TGTGCCAGCAGCTTGCGTGGGAGGACTAGCACAGATACGCAGTATTTT
CDR3: CASSLRGRTSTDTQYF

size: -
V: TRBV7-2
D: TRBD1
J: TRBJ2-7
DNA: TGTGCCAGCAGCCTCTCGGGGGCAGGGGGCGCCGTCTACGAGCAGTACTTC
CDR3: CASSLSGAGGAVYEQYF

size: -
V: TRBV28
D: -
J: TRBJ1-2
DNA: TGTGCCAGCAGTCTGGCCGCCGGGGACTACACCTTC
CDR3: CASSLAAGDYTF

size: -
V: TRBV19
D: TRBD1
J: TRBJ2-7
DNA: TGTGCCAGTAGTATGAGGTCCGGGACAGGGAGCACCGAGCAGTACTTC
CDR3: CASSMRSGTGSTEQYF

size: -
V: TRBV9
D: -
J: TRBJ2-7
DNA: TGTGCCAGCAGCGTAGGGGCCCGGGAAGGCGAGCAGTACTTC
CDR3: CASSVGAREGEQYF

size: -
V: TRBV27
D: -
J: TRBJ1-3
DNA: TGTGCCAGCAGTTTGGGAGGAGCCCTTGGAAACACCATATATTTT
CDR3: CASSLGGALGNTIYF

size: -
V: TRBV5-4
D: -
J: TRBJ2-1
DNA: TGTGCCAGCAGCCCGACAAACCTCTACAATGAGCAGTTCTTC
CDR3: CASSPTNLYNEQFF

size: once
V: TRBV6-1
D: -
J: TRBJ1-6
DNA: TGTGCCAGCAAGACAGCTTATAATTCACCCCTCCACTTT
CDR3: CASKTAYNSPLHF

size: -
V: TRBV9
D: TRBD1
J: TRBJ1-1
DNA: TGTGCCAGCAGCGACGGGACAGGGCACACTGAAGCTTTCTTT
CDR3: CASSDGTGHTEAFF

size: -
V: TRBV7-2
D: -
J: TRBJ1-4
DNA: TGTGCCAGCAGCTGGGGGGTAAATGAAAAACTGTTTTTT
CDR3: CASSWGVNEKLFF

size: -
V: TRBV2
D: -
J: TRBJ2-2
DNA: TGTGCCAGCAGTAAGCGACAGGGAGGTGACACCGGGGAGCTGTTTTTT
CDR3: CASSKRQGGDTGELFF